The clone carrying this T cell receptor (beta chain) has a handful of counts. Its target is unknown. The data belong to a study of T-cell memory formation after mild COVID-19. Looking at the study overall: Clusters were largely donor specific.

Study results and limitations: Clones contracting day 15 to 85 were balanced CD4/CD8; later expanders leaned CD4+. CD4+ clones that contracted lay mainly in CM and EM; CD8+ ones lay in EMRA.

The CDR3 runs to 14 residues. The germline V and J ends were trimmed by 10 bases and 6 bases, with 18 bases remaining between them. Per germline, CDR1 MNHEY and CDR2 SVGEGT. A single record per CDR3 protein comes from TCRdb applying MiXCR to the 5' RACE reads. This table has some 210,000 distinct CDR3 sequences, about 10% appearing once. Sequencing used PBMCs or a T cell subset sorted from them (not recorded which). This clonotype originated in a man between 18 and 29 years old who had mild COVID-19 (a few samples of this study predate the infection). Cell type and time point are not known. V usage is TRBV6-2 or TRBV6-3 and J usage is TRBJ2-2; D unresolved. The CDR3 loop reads CAIRFGRTPGELFF. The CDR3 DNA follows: TGTGCCATCCGGTTCGGGCGAACACCCGGGGAGCTGTTTTTT.